This T cell receptor (beta chain) was recovered during a study of blood T cell repertoires in COVID-19 (TCRdb year 2020). Context from the whole study: Samples from collaborators originated in the United States, Italy and Spain and spanned both the acute and convalescent phases of COVID-19. The material from the prospective study consisted of cDNA or gDNA derived from T cells, B-cell-depleted T cells, or PBMCs. Subjects who had been exposed to COVID-19, were actively infected with it, or had recovered from it provided the deeply sampled blood TCRbeta repertoires that made up the dataset. A freely available public database, intended as a resource for researchers studying the immune response to SARS-CoV-2, is where the repertoires were released. Samples came from the ongoing ImmuneRACE study (first 160 participants) plus 1,254 subjects from 6 global collaborators. Nearly every sample came with metadata listing a de-identified subject ID, COVID-19 status, age in years and sex. HLA class I and class II types, where available, came from metadata supplied by the sample provider rather than from assay-based typing. General conclusions and limits of the study: How much clinical and demographic metadata was included differed by source and by participant, and the metadata was provided uncurated.

As to this clone: The antigen it binds to is not known. The sample holds no much larger clone one base away, and base qualities are not on file.

The collaborating institutions used their own protocols to collect whole blood in K2EDTA tubes. For TCRbeta analysis, collaborators shipped samples in one of three forms: frozen whole blood, isolated PBMCs, or DNA extracted from either of those sample types. TCRbeta CDR3 regions were amplified from genomic DNA by means of the immunoSEQ Assay, a bias-controlled multiplex PCR. Turning to the authors' computational methods: The number of nucleated cells in each sample was estimated by amplification of reference gene primers within the assay. Sequence reads were collapsed and filtered to measure the absolute abundance of every unique TCRbeta CDR3 rearrangement. Productive Simpson clonality was computed per sample as the square root of Simpson's diversity index over productive rearrangements. The table comes from immuneACCESS by way of TCRdb, which keeps in-frame sequences with V and J called. Part of the clones is missing from these tables; in studies checked, under half for an unresolved V gene and the rest for unknown reasons. The V and J calls and clone size come from that table; D and trimming were worked out from the DNA. The sample table shows 130,000 or so clones, and approximately 88% are seen once. The leading ten clones occupy under 12% of the sample.

Inclusive of the bounding cysteine and phenylalanine, the CDR3 is 15 residues long. Just CDR3 DNA is preserved here, 45 bases in frame from base 1. This clonotype originated in a man in his 60s with active or convalescent COVID-19. Sequencing was done on a sample of peripheral blood. The rearrangement combines TRBV21-1 with TRBJ1-5; the table gives TRBD1 as D, unverified against the DNA. TRBV21-1 constitutes a pseudogene. The nucleotide sequence reads as follows: TGTGCCAGCAGCCCCAGGGGCCCACCCGATCAGCCCCAGCATTTT. This translates into CASSPRGPPDQPQHF.